This entry lists 26 T cell receptor beta chains sequenced from one sample in a study of cytomegalovirus exposure and HLA in healthy donors. The PCR contained 60 Vbeta and 13 Jbeta primers. Repertoires were generated with immunoSEQ multiplex PCR, while TCRdb's copy carries only in-frame clones and drops some. The profile shows over 30,000 clones, roughly 67% of them singletons. Source material: PBMCs. The receptors originated from a middle-aged man in good health and CMV-seropositive.

This clone was seen a single time. The chain recombines TRBV7-9 with TRBJ2-5, with 10 bases fitting TRBD1. Trimming removed 5 bases from V and 5 bases from J; junction bases left unmatched: 2. Germline loops: CDR1 SEHNR, CDR2 FQNEAQ (reference sequence). The CDR3 totals 13 residues. The CDR3 region has the DNA TGTGCCAGCAGCAGGGGACAGGGGGAGACCCAGTACTTC. Protein sequence: CASSRGQGETQYF.

The chain has TRBV7-8 and TRBJ2-1, with D maybe TRBD1 (5 bases). Germline V gives CDR1 SGHVS, CDR2 FQNEAQ. The CDR3 runs to 12 residues. V was pared by 5 bases and J by 12 bases, with 14 bases between. The CDR3 DNA is TGTGCCAGCAGCCTATCCGCTCAGGGGCAGTTCTTC. Protein product: CASSLSAQGQFF.

The gene calls are TRBV6-1 and TRBJ1-1, with D hard to call. The germline gives CDR1 MNHNS, CDR2 SASEGT. V lost 6 bases to trimming and J lost 7 bases, with 15 bases between them. This CDR3 has 13 amino acids. The CDR3 region has the DNA TGTGCCAGCAGGCCGGGAGCCGATATTGAAGCTTTCTTT. This gives the protein CASRPGADIEAFF.

V is TRBV28 and J is TRBJ2-7, with a possible D match to TRBD1 (6 bases). Trimming removed 2 bases from V and 4 bases from J, with 9 bases in between. The germline gives CDR1 MDHEN, CDR2 SYDVKM. The CDR3 has 13 amino acids. CDR3 in DNA: TGTGCCAGCAGTTTAACAGGGTCTTACGAGCAGTACTTC. Its translation: CASSLTGSYEQYF.

In this sample, this clone turned up once. The chain is built from TRBV19 and TRBJ1-4; the match to TRBD1 covers 12 bases. Losses at the gene ends were 4 bases for V and 8 bases for J; bases not matched to a gene: 8. This CDR3 is 16 amino acids long. Germline-derived CDR1 and CDR2 are LNHDA and SQIVND (reference sequence). CDR3 sequence reads: CASSTPAGTGGEKLFF. Written as DNA, the CDR3 is TGTGCCAGTAGTACACCCGCCGGGACAGGGGGCGAAAAACTGTTTTTT.

This clone was counted only a few times. The V and J genes are TRBV19 and TRBJ2-2, with D possibly matching TRBD1 (6 bases). The CDR3 runs 14 residues. Trimming cost V 3 bases and J 6 bases, with 11 bases left between them. Germline-derived CDR1 and CDR2 are LNHDA and SQIVND (reference sequence). CDR3 in DNA: TGTGCCAGTAGTATGTACAGGGTCCCCGGGGAGCTGTTTTTT. It specifies CASSMYRVPGELFF.

The chain recombines TRBV4-2 with TRBJ1-4; 8 bases are a match to TRBD1. The CDR3 spans 17 residues. V gave up 1 base and J gave up 3 bases; unmatched junction bases: 7. Germline loops: CDR1 LGHNA, CDR2 YNFKEQ. The CDR3 DNA reads as TGTGCCAGCAGCCAAGTTACTGCAGGGGGCCCTAATGAAAAACTGTTTTTT. This gives the protein CASSQVTAGGPNEKLFF.

This chain joins TRBV18 and TRBJ1-1; D not resolved. CDR1 is KGHSH and CDR2 is LQKENI in the germline V gene. Trimming left V 3 bases short and J 4 bases short, with 12 bases between. The CDR3 is 14 residues long. The CDR3: CASSPRGAGTEAFF. The CDR3 DNA reads as TGTGCCAGCTCACCGCGGGGAGCGGGCACTGAAGCTTTCTTT. The variable domain in full, completed from reference TRBV18 and TRBJ1-1, reads NAGVMQNPRHLVRRRGQEARLRCSPMKGHSHVYWYRQLPEEGLKFMVYLQKENIIDESGMPKERFSAEFPKEGPSILRIQQVVRGDSAAYFCASSPRGAGTEAFFGQGTRLTVV.

V is TRBV7-2 and J is TRBJ2-1; D unclear. This CDR3 spans 14 amino acids. Germline CDR1 SGHTA, CDR2 FQGNSA. Between the trimmed V and J ends, which lost 2 bases and 9 bases, there was a span of 14 bases. The CDR3 protein is CASSLSSMVAEQFF. CDR3 bases: TGTGCCAGCAGCTTAAGTAGCATGGTCGCTGAGCAGTTCTTC.

The chain combines TRBV21-1 with TRBJ1-5; TRBD1, as called in the table, went unchecked against the DNA. TRBV21-1 is marked as a pseudogene. The CDR3 covers 14 residues. The CDR3 loop is CAPGDRYSNQPQHF. The CDR3 bases are TGTGCCCCCGGCGACAGATATAGCAATCAGCCCCAGCATTTT.

The chain couples TRBV10-2 to TRBJ1-2, with D hard to call. V dropped 0 bases and J dropped 8 bases, with 16 bases sitting between them. This CDR3 has 15 residues. Looked up from germline, CDR1 is WSHSY and CDR2 is SAAADI. CDR3 sequence: CASSESGSLSQGYTF. The DNA of the CDR3 is TGCGCCAGCAGTGAGTCGGGCAGTTTAAGTCAGGGCTACACCTTC.

This chain uses TRBV7-2 with TRBJ2-2, with TRBD2 identical over 10 bases. CDR3 length: 14 residues. CDR1 is SGHTA, CDR2 FQGNSA, per germline. The junction had 3 bases not matched to a gene; V was cut back by 5 bases and J by 6 bases. The CDR3 DNA follows: TGTGCCAGCAGCGGGAGCGGGGGGGCCGGGGAGCTGTTTTTT. Protein: CASSGSGGAGELFF.

The chain combines TRBV6-5 with TRBJ2-2; possible D gene TRBD2, 5 bases. The CDR3 runs 14 residues. The V end was cut by 4 bases, the J end by 7 bases, with 13 bases between. Germline V gives CDR1 MNHEY, CDR2 SVGAGI. Here the CDR3 reads CASSLATADGELFF. The CDR3 nucleotides are TGTGCCAGCAGTTTAGCGACTGCGGACGGGGAGCTGTTTTTT.

The chain links TRBV5-1 to TRBJ2-2, with 11 bases matching TRBD1. Germline V gene data show CDR1 as SGHRS and CDR2 as YFSETQ. The length of the CDR3 is 17 residues. Losses at the gene ends were 4 bases for V and 7 bases for J; bases not matched to a gene: 12. The CDR3 here is CASSRTGTGGSVGELFF. The CDR3 nucleotides read TGCGCCAGCAGCCGGACCGGGACAGGGGGGTCGGTCGGGGAGCTGTTTTTT.

The rearrangement links TRBV6-5 to TRBJ1-2; the match to TRBD1 covers 10 bases. The V and J ends lost 6 bases and 7 bases, in that order; junction bases with no gene match: 8. The germline V gene encodes CDR1 MNHEY and CDR2 SVGAGI. The CDR3 has 14 residues. CDR3 DNA: TGTGCCAGCAGACCGCCGGGACAGGGGTTTGGCTACACCTTC. Translated, it gives CASRPPGQGFGYTF.

The chain carries TRBV5-1 and TRBJ1-4, with D possibly being TRBD1 (6 bases). The CDR3 is 14 residues long. V lost 3 bases, J lost 8 bases, and 14 bases lay in between. Germline CDR1 SGHRS, CDR2 YFSETQ. The CDR3 here is CASSSPGVGEKLFF. The CDR3 DNA follows: TGCGCCAGCAGCTCCCCAGGGGTTGGGGAAAAACTGTTTTTT.

The rearrangement links TRBV6-5 to TRBJ1-1, with TRBD1 identical over 7 bases. In germline, CDR1 is MNHEY, CDR2 SVGAGI. This CDR3 contains 14 residues. Unmatched junction bases numbered 4, after V lost 5 bases and J lost 1 base. CDR3 nucleotide sequence: TGTGCCAGCAGTCGGGGGACAGAGAACACTGAAGCTTTCTTT. It is translated as CASSRGTENTEAFF.

This chain links TRBV27 with TRBJ1-5, with unresolved D. V lost 2 bases, J lost 2 bases, and 16 bases lay in between. CDR1 and CDR2 from the germline V gene are MNHEY and SMNVEV (reference sequence). This CDR3 is 17 amino acids long. CDR3 protein: CASSLQFRGDGNQPQHF. The CDR3 DNA sequence: TGTGCCAGCAGTTTACAATTCCGAGGAGACGGCAATCAGCCCCAGCATTTT.

Only a few counts were recorded for this clone. This chain links TRBV5-1 with TRBJ1-1, with D possibly TRBD1 on 5 matching bases. Trimming took off 1 base at V and 4 bases at J, with 11 bases between the two ends. The CDR3 loop spans 14 amino acids. Germline V lookup: CDR1 SGHRS, CDR2 YFSETQ. The CDR3, as DNA: TGCGCCAGCAGCTTGCTCTGGGGCTCCACTGAAGCTTTCTTT. It codes for CASSLLWGSTEAFF.

The chain is built from TRBV5-1 and TRBJ1-6; 7 nucleotides align to TRBD1. CDR1 is SGHRS, CDR2 YFSETQ, per germline. The CDR3 covers 16 residues. V dropped 4 bases and J dropped 7; count of bases not matched to a gene: 11. The CDR3, as DNA: TGCGCCAGCAGCACGGAAGGGGGCCGAGGGAATTCACCCCTCCACTTT. It encodes CASSTEGGRGNSPLHF.

The table lists this clone with a count of one. J is TRBJ1-5 and V is TRBV18, with D perhaps TRBD1 (5 bases). Trimming took off 3 bases at V and 0 bases at J, with 18 bases between the two ends. This CDR3 spans 18 amino acids. Germline values: CDR1 KGHSH, CDR2 LQKENI. Here the CDR3 reads CASSPGGGGANSNQPQHF. The CDR3 coding sequence is TGTGCCAGCTCACCCGGCGGTGGTGGGGCCAATAGCAATCAGCCCCAGCATTTT.

The chain recombines TRBV27 with TRBJ2-1; TRBD2 aligns across 13 bases. Germline loops: CDR1 MNHEY, CDR2 SMNVEV (reference sequence). V lost 4 bases to trimming and J lost 12 bases; unmatched junction nucleotides: 6. The CDR3 runs to 14 residues. The CDR3 reads CASSSRTSGGGQFF. CDR3 DNA: TGTGCCAGCAGTTCAAGGACTAGCGGGGGTGGGCAGTTCTTC.

This clone turned up a few times. The genes are TRBV4-1 and TRBJ1-6; the D gene is possibly TRBD1 (6 bases). The V gene's germline CDR1 is MGHRA and CDR2 YSYEKL. Trimming shortened V by 0 bases and J by 9 bases, and 12 bases separated the two germline ends. This CDR3 comprises 15 residues. DNA of the CDR3: TGCGCCAGCAGCCAAGATAGCGGGGGGCCTTCACCCCTCCACTTT. Its protein product is CASSQDSGGPSPLHF.

V usage is TRBV2 and J usage is TRBJ1-5, with D hard to call. CDR3 length: 14 residues. CDR1 is SNHLY and CDR2 is FYNNEI in the germline V gene. V shed 6 bases and J shed 3 bases, with 12 bases lying between them. The CDR3 nucleotides are TGTGCCAGCAGCCAACAGACGGTCAATCAGCCCCAGCATTTT. This sequence encodes CASSQQTVNQPQHF.

The chain recombines TRBV9 with TRBJ2-2; TRBD2 matches 7 bases. The length of the CDR3 is 17 residues. Germline values: CDR1 SGDLS, CDR2 YYNGEE. Losses at the gene ends were 0 bases for V and 2 bases for J; bases not matched to a gene: 7. CDR3 DNA: TGTGCCAGCAGCGTAGATGCCGGGGGGAAAAACACCGGGGAGCTGTTTTTT. Amino acids: CASSVDAGGKNTGELFF. The full variable domain, in which reference TRBV9 and TRBJ2-2 provide the parts outside the CDR3, is DSGVTQTPKHLITATGQRVTLRCSPRSGDLSVYWYQQSLDQGLQFLIQYYNGEERAKGNILERFSAQQFPDLHSELNLSSLELGDSALYFCASSVDAGGKNTGELFFGEGSRLTVL.

The sample holds one count of this clone. Written as DNA, the CDR3 is TGTGCCTGGAGGTCCGGGACAGGGGGAAGACCCCTCCACTTT. This encodes CAWRSGTGGRPLHF. The chain has TRBV30 and TRBJ1-6, with 11 bases lining up with TRBD1. The CDR3 spans 14 residues. Germline V gives CDR1 GTSNPN, CDR2 SVGIG (reference sequence). With 3 bases clipped from V and 12 bases from J, the junction kept 7 bases outside the gene matches.